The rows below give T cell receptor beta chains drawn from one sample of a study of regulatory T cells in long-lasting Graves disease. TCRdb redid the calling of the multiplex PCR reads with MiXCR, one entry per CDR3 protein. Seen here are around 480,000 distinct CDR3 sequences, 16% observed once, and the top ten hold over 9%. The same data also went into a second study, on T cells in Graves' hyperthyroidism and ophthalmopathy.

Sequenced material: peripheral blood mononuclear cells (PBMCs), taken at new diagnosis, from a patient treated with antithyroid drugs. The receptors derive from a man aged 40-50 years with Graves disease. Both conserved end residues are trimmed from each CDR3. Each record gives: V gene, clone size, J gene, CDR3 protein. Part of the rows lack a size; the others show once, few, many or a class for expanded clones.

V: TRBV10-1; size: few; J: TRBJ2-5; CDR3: ASSEAVQETQY
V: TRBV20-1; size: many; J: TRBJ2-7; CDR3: SARDPHPQLARGSYEQY
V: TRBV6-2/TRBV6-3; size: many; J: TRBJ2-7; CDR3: ASSYIRGQGFSYEQY
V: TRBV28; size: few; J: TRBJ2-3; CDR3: ASLPGGTDTQY
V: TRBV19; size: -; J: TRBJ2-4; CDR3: ASTRGQNLAKNIQY
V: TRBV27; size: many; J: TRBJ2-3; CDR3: ASSLGTTLDTQY
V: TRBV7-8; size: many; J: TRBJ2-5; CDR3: ASSYRTQETQY
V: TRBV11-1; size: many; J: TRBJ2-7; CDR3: ASSLADRTDEQY
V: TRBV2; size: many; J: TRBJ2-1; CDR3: ASSDLLASRQF
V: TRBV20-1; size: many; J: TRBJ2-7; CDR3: SASGTYEQY
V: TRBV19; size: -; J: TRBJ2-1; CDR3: ASRLYNEQF
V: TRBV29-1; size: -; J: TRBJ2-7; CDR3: SVRKREGREQY
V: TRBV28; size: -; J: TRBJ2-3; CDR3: ASSLLTGGGRFTDTQY
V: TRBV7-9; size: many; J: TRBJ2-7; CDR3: ASSLDPGSSGRPTYEQY
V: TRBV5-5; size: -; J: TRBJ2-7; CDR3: ASSPETQTSGAGYEQY
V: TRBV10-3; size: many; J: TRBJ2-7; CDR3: AISESSGRFEQY
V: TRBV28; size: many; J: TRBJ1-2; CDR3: ASSLRETNYGYT
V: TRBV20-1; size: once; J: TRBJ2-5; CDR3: SARALAGGQETQY
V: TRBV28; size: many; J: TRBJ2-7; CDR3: ATRINGLYEQY
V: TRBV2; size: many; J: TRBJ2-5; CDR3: ASSGDRGYQETQY
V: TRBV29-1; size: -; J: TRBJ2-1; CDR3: SVGTLYNEQF
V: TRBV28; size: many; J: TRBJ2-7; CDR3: ASSFGNTGRGEQY
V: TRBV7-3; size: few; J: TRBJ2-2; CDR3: ASSPTTNTGELF
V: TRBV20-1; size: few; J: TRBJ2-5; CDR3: SARSREGQYQETQY
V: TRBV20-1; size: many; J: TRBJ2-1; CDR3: SASEGDNEQF
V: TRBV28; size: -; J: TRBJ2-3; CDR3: AGSYLRDTQY
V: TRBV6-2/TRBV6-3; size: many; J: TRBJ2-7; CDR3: ASSIDSILYEQY
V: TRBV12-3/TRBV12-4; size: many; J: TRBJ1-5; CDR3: ASRLGEGQPQH